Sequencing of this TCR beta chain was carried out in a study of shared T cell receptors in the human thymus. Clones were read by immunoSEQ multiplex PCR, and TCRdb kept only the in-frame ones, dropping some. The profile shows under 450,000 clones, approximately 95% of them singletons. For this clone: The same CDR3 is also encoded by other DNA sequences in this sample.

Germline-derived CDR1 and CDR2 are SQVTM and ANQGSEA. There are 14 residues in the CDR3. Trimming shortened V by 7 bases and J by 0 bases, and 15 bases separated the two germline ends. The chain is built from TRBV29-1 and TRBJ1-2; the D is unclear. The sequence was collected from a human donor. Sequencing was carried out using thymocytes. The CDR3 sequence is CSANPQVPNYGYTF. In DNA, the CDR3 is TGCAGCGCGAACCCCCAGGTGCCTAACTATGGCTACACCTTC. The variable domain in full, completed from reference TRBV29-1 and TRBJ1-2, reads SAVISQKPSRDICQRGTSLTIQCQVDSQVTMMFWYRQQPGQSLTLIATANQGSEATYESGFVIDKFPISRPNLTFSTLTVSNMSPEDSSIYLCSANPQVPNYGYTFGSGTRLTVV.